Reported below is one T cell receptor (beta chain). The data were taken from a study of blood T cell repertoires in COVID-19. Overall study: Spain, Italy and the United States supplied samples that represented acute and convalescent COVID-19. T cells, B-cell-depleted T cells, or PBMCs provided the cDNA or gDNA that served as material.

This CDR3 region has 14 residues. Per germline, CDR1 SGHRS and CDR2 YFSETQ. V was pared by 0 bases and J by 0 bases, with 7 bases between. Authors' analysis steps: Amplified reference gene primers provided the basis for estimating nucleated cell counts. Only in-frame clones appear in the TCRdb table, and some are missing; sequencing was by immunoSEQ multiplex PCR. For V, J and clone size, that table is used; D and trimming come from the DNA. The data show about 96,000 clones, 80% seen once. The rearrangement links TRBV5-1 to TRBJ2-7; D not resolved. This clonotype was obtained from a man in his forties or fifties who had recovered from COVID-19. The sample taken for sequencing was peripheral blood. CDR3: CASSLVAVSYEQYF. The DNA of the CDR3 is TGCGCCAGCAGCTTGGTCGCAGTCTCCTACGAGCAGTACTTC.